This T cell receptor (beta chain) was retrieved from a study of shared clonotypes between healthy human individuals (dated by TCRdb to 2018 to 2020). Background on the whole study: The cohort comprised a couple of women and a few men aged 18 to 49 years. Between about 0.9 and 8.9 billion PBMCs per donor were obtained by leukapheresis. To estimate repertoire size and how much clonotypes are shared between individuals, the study performed deep sequencing of blood TCR repertoires from about 5 healthy adults. For each donor, CD4 naive and CD4 memory were each given three plates, CD8 naive was given two plates, and CD8 memory was given one plate. Libraries were prepared and TCR repertoires were sequenced by different laboratories using diverse techniques, in order to increase sequencing depth and limit assay-specific biases.

TCR CDR3 regions were amplified from genomic DNA by multiplex PCR using the deep immunoSEQ assay. Extracted genomic DNA from each cell subset was distributed evenly across all wells of several immunoSEQ 96-well plates, and each plate was treated as a replicate. For sorted subsets, each replicate PCR was loaded with around 200 ng genomic DNA, equivalent to 30,000 or so T cell genomes. Purified libraries were quantified with a Qubit 3.0 fluorometer, sized on a Bioanalyzer 2100, and re-quantified with the KAPA Library Quantification kit. Every immunoSEQ 96-well plate was sequenced on a dedicated single-read 150-cycle Illumina NextSeq 550 flow cell. Processing in the source paper ran as follows. Because the immunoSEQ output included only junctional sequences and no quality scores, the filtering could not be the same as the filtering used for full-length reads. To assign V/J genes and CDR3, sequences were annotated using PyIR, a Python wrapper for IgBLAST v1.9, with IMGT germline references. Any read was removed if the V/J assignment was weak (E-value above 1e-6), the CDR3 was missing, or the read contained stop codons, out-of-frame junctions, or ambiguous translated residues. V3J clonotypes were defined as sequences sharing the same inferred V gene, J gene, and CDR3 amino acid sequence. The percentage overlap between two repertoires was calculated by dividing the number of shared unique clonotypes by the size of the smaller repertoire. Three approaches were used to assess repertoire richness: RTK rarefaction, the Chao1 estimator, and Recon v2.1 estimates of unobserved clonotypes. Generation probabilities for all TCRbeta clonotypes obtained by the gDNA method from a few donors were computed using OLGA. TCRdb provides this immuneACCESS table in a form limited to in-frame rearrangements. Some clones are lacking; in checked studies, under half of them reflect an unresolved V gene, and why the rest are absent is not known. V and J calls and clone size are as listed in that table; D and trimming were resolved from the DNA. The sample has approximately 500,000 clones on record, 90% to 96% of them singletons. Approximately 0.06% of the sample belongs to the ten largest clones.

In the case of this clone: The clone's antigen remains unknown. No qualities accompany the bases; no much larger clone lies one base away.

Here is what the overall study found, with its caveats: Only blood was sampled, and tissue TCR repertoires likely differ from those in blood. Pairwise subsampling led to the expectation that sequencing depth would affect the degree of clonotype sharing among donors. Rarefaction of sorted-subset datasets indicated incomplete sequencing despite the large sequencing depth. Because the study included a small number of donors, the genetic and exposure-history diversity represented was limited. When a few donors were compared, the shared fraction of clonotypes was roughly 5% for naive CD4, about 4% for naive CD8, 2.3% for memory CD4, and 0.35% to 0.4% for memory CD8. Compared with non-shared clonotypes, clonotypes shared by all four sorted-subset donors had higher generation probabilities. Larger estimated clonotype richness was generally found for naive subsets than for memory subsets.

CDR3 length: 14 amino acids, cysteine to phenylalanine. The sequence is cut down to CDR3 DNA, 42 bases in frame from base 1. V was cut back by 4 bases and J by 8 bases, leaving a gap of 18 bases between them. As encoded in the germline V gene (reference sequence), CDR1 is GTSNPN while CDR2 is SVGIG. The donors were healthy, HIV-negative adults who had no recently reported acute infections or vaccinations. Every donor was a Caucasian adult living in Nashville, Tennessee, USA. Magnetic negative selection was used to enrich CD4+ T cells, after which naive cells were positively selected on CD45RA and the negative fraction became the memory subset. After blood collection by leukapheresis, PBMCs were isolated using Ficoll-Histopaque density gradient centrifugation and then cryopreserved in the vapor phase of liquid nitrogen. Purity and quantity of every magnetically sorted T cell population were checked by analytical flow cytometry. Genomic DNA was isolated from every sorted fraction and measured by UV absorbance on a Nanodrop 2000c.

The V gene is TRBV30 and the J gene is TRBJ2-1; no D segment can be confidently identified. Sequenced: naive CD4+ T cells sorted from blood. The intended sense of this specimen's cell subset or site label: CD45RA+ positively selected. The receptor comes from a woman aged 25 to 39 in good health. The CDR3 here reads CAWTRWAAGDEQFF. The DNA is as follows: TGTGCCTGGACCCGCTGGGCGGCTGGGGATGAGCAGTTCTTC.